The T cell receptor (beta chain) under discussion was sequenced for a study of a mutant IDH1 vaccine in newly diagnosed glioma. Details on this clone: What it recognizes is unknown.

Regarding time point: week 35, safety follow-up. Mutant IDH1 20-mer peptide, at 300 ug, made up each vaccine dose, with topical imiquimod. V was shortened by 4 bases and J by 2 bases, with 18 bases between the two germline ends. Per germline, CDR1 MNHEY and CDR2 SMNVEV (reference sequence). The length of the CDR3 is 16 residues. The assay was immunoSEQ multiplex PCR, and TCRdb's table has in-frame clones only and misses some. The sample has about 32,000 clones, roughly 80% seen once; the top ten hold approximately 7.1%. The clonotype comes from a woman under 30 with glioma. This chain links TRBV27 with TRBJ2-7; D gene unclear. This specimen consisted of PBMCs, obtained from a glioma patient whose treatment included an IDH1 peptide vaccine. The CDR3 DNA reads as TGTGCCAGCAGTTCCCCCGGCCGGACCCTTCCCTACGAGCAGTACTTC. Its protein is CASSSPGRTLPYEQYF.